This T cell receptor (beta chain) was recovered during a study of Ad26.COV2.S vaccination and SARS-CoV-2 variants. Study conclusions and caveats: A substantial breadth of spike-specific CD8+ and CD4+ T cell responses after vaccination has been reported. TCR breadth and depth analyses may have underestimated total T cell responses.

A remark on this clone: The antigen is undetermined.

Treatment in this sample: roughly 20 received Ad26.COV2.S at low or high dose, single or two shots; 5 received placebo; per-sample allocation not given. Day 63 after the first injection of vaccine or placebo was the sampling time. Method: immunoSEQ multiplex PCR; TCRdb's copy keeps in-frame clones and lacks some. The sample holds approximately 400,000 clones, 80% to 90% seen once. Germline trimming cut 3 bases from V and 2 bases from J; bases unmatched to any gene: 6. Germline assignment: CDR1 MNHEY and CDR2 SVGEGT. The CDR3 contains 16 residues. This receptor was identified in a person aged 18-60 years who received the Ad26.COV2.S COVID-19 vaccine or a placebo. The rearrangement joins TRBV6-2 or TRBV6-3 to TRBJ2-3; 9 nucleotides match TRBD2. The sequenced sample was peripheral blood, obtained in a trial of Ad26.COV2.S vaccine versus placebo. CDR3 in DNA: TGTGCCAGCAGTTATGGGCGGGAGGGCCTCACAGATACGCAGTATTTT. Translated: CASSYGREGLTDTQYF.